This TCR beta chain was observed in a study of blood T cell repertoires in COVID-19. As for the study in general: The samples span acute and convalescent COVID-19 from the United States, Italy and Spain. Sample material is recorded as cDNA or gDNA derived from T cells, B-cell-depleted T cells, or PBMCs.

The V segment lost 0 bases and the J segment 4 bases; nucleotides outside the gene matches: 9. CDR3 length: 17 residues. Germline V gene sequence: CDR1 LGHDT, CDR2 YNNKEL (reference sequence). Original processing notes: Quantification of nucleated cells was approximated via reference gene primer amplification. TCRdb's copy holds only in-frame clones and misses some; the assay was immunoSEQ multiplex PCR. V, J and clone size are taken as reported in that table, and D and trimming were inferred from the DNA itself. The table includes 370,000 or so clones, about 80% detected once. The source is a human donor with acute or convalescent COVID-19. The donor label of this sample is uncertain. The rearrangement links TRBV3-1 (or the pseudogene TRBV3-2) to TRBJ2-3; TRBD2 matches 8 bases. The sample taken for sequencing was peripheral blood. Here the CDR3 reads CASSQDRRAGVADTQYF. The DNA for the CDR3 is TGTGCCAGCAGCCAAGATCGCAGAGCGGGGGTAGCAGATACGCAGTATTTT.